This T cell receptor (beta chain) emerged from a study of cytomegalovirus exposure and HLA in healthy donors. V lost 4 bases and J 7 bases, leaving 11 bases between the germline ends. Germline assignment: CDR1 MDHEN and CDR2 SYDVKM. The CDR3 runs 13 residues. The primer mix had 60 Vbeta and 13 Jbeta primers. This table comes from immunoSEQ multiplex PCR, and its TCRdb copy is limited to in-frame clones, with some not included. The sample consists of some 57,000 clones, around 62% of them appearing once. The chain is built from TRBV28 and TRBJ1-5; D is possibly TRBD1 (6 bases). The TCR comes from a human donor in good health. Sequencing was performed on PBMCs. This CDR3 reads CASSSQGRQPQHF. DNA of the CDR3: TGTGCCAGCAGTTCACAGGGACGGCAGCCCCAGCATTTT.